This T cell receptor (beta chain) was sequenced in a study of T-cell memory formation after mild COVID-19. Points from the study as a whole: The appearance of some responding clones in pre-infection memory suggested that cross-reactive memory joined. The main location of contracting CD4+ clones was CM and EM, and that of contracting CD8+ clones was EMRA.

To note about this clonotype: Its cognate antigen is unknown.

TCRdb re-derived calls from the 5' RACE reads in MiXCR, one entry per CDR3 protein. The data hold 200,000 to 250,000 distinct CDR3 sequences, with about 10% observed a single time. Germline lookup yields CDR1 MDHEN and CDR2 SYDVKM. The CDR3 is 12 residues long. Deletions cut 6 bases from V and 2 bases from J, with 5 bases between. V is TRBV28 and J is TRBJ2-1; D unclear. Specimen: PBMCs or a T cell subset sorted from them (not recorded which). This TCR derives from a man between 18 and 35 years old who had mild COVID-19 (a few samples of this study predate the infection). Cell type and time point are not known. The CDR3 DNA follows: TGTGCCAGCAGGGCAGCCTACAATGAGCAGTTCTTC. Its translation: CASRAAYNEQFF.